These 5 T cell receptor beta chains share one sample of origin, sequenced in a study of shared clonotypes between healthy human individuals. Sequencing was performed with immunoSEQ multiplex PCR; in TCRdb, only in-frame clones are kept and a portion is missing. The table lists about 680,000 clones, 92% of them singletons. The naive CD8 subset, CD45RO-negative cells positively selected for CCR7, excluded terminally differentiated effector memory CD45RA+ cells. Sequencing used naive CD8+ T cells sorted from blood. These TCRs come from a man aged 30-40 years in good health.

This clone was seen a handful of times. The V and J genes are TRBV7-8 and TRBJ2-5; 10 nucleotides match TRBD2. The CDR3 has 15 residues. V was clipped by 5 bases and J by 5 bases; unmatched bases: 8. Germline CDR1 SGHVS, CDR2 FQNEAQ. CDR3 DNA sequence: TGTGCCAGCAGCCCCGGGACTAGCGTGGTGGAGACCCAGTACTTC. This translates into CASSPGTSVVETQYF. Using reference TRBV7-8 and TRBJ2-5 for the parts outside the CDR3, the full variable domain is GAGVSQSPRYKVAKRGQDVALRCDPISGHVSLFWYQQALGQGPEFLTYFQNEAQLDKSGLPSDRFFAERPEGSVSTLKIQRTQQEDSAVYLCASSPGTSVVETQYFGPGTRLLVL.

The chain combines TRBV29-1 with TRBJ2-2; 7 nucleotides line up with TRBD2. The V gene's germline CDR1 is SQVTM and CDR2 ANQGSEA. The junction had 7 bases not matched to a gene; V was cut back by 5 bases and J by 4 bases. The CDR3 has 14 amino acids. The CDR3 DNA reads TGCAGCGTTCGGCTAGCGGAAGCCACCGGGGAGCTGTTTTTT. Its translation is CSVRLAEATGELFF.

CDR3 nucleotides: TGTGCCAGCAGCCGGGGTTACGGCGGGACAGGGGATGGCTACACCTTC. This sequence encodes CASSRGYGGTGDGYTF. The chain carries TRBV5-4 and TRBJ1-2, with 10 bases fitting TRBD1. This CDR3 is 16 amino acids long. Looked up from germline, CDR1 is SGHNT and CDR2 is YYREEE (reference sequence). V was clipped by 4 bases and J by 6 bases; unmatched bases: 12. Variable domain in full (rest from reference TRBV5-4 and TRBJ1-2): ETGVTQSPTHLIKTRGQQVTLRCSSQSGHNTVSWYQQALGQGPQFIFQYYREEENGRGNFPPRFSGLQFPNYSSELNVNALELDDSALYLCASSRGYGGTGDGYTFGSGTRLTVV.

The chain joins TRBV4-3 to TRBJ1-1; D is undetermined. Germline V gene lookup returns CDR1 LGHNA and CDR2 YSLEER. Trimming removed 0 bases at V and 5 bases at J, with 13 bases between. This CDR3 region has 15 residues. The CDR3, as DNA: TGCGCCAGCAGCCAAGATCGATGGTTAGGGACTGAAGCTTTCTTT. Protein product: CASSQDRWLGTEAFF.

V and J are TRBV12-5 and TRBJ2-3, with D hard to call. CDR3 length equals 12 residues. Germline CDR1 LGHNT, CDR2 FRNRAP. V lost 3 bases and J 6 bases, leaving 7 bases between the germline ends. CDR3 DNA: TGTGCTAGTGGTTTTTTCCCCGATACGCAGTATTTT. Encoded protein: CASGFFPDTQYF.